The 24 T cell receptor beta chains below all came from one sample that was sequenced in a study of preoperative IRX-2 immunotherapy in early breast cancer. Described treatment: preoperative locoregional IRX-2 cytokine immunotherapy. Repertoires were generated with immunoSEQ multiplex PCR, while TCRdb's copy carries only in-frame clones and drops some. The top ten hold 0.95% to 1.5% of the sample, which has some 21,000 clones, around four fifths seen once. Sample: lymph node tissue, taken after IRX-2 immunotherapy. These receptors originate from a human donor with breast cancer.

The chain links TRBV19 to TRBJ2-7, with D perhaps TRBD2 (6 bases). This CDR3 has 13 amino acids. Germline assignment: CDR1 LNHDA and CDR2 SQIVND (reference sequence). V was clipped by 3 bases and J by 5 bases, with 11 bases between them. CDR3 sequence (DNA): TGTGCCAGTAGTATCTCGCGGGGAAACGAGCAGTACTTC. This sequence encodes CASSISRGNEQYF.

The genes are TRBV10-3 and TRBJ1-5; D is possibly TRBD1 (5 bases). Trimming stripped 10 bases from V and 2 bases from J, with 15 bases between. Germline CDR1 ENHRY, CDR2 SYGVKD. This CDR3 spans 14 amino acids. The CDR3 DNA sequence: TGTGCCACCATGAACGGGGGTCGCAATCAGCCCCAGCATTTT. Translating gives CATMNGGRNQPQHF.

The chain has TRBV11-3 and TRBJ2-5; D is perhaps TRBD1 (6 bases). V shed 5 bases and J shed 0 bases, with 16 bases lying between them. In germline, CDR1 is SGHNT, CDR2 YENEEA. This CDR3 contains 16 residues. The CDR3: CASSQWTDWYQETQYF. CDR3 nucleotides: TGTGCCAGCAGCCAGTGGACAGATTGGTACCAAGAGACCCAGTACTTC.

The gene calls are TRBV19 and TRBJ1-4; 7 bases are shared with TRBD1. The CDR3 runs 16 residues. With 0 bases clipped from V and 9 bases from J, the junction kept 10 bases outside the gene matches. Germline loops: CDR1 LNHDA, CDR2 SQIVND (reference sequence). The CDR3 protein is CASSIEGGAGSKKLFF. The CDR3 DNA reads TGTGCCAGTAGTATAGAAGGGGGCGCGGGCTCGAAAAAACTGTTTTTT.

The genes are TRBV11-3 and TRBJ1-4; D unresolved. V was shortened by 5 bases and J by 1 base, with 14 bases between the two germline ends. The germline CDR1 and CDR2 sequences are SGHNT and YENEEA. The CDR3 length is 16 residues. Here the CDR3 reads CASSPRRARTNEKLFF. In nucleotides, the CDR3 is TGTGCCAGCAGCCCAAGACGGGCGAGAACTAATGAAAAACTGTTTTTT.

This chain connects TRBV30 to TRBJ1-1; D is uncertain. Germline V gene data show CDR1 as GTSNPN and CDR2 as SVGIG (reference sequence). V dropped 0 bases and J dropped 8 bases, with 16 bases sitting between them. The CDR3 contains 14 residues. CDR3: CAWSVPHPLGEAFF. The CDR3 DNA sequence: TGTGCCTGGAGTGTCCCCCACCCTCTCGGGGAAGCTTTCTTT.

This chain joins TRBV12-5 and TRBJ2-2; D perhaps matches TRBD2 (5 bases). The CDR3 spans 14 residues. From germline, CDR1 is LGHNT and CDR2 FRNRAP. This CDR3 is CASNREQNTGELFF. The CDR3 DNA sequence: TGTGCCAGCAACCGGGAACAGAACACCGGGGAGCTGTTTTTT.

In this sample, this clone turned up once. A read error may account for a junction end that differs from germline. The chain is built from TRBV6-8 and TRBJ2-2, with a tentative D call TRBD2 (6 bases). The CDR3 covers 17 residues. Germline assignment: CDR1 MNHGY and CDR2 SAAAGT. CDR3 amino acids: CAISASPGREDTGELFF. The CDR3 DNA reads as TGTGCCATCAGTGCCTCCCCCGGCAGGGAGGACACCGGGGAGCTGTTTTTT.

The gene calls are TRBV12-5 and TRBJ2-5; a weak D match, TRBD1 (5 bases). The CDR3 consists of 13 residues. Germline V gives CDR1 LGHNT, CDR2 FRNRAP. Written as DNA, the CDR3 is TGTGCCAGCCGTAGGGGTGGCGAAGAGACCCAGTACTTC. The encoded protein is CASRRGGEETQYF. Full variable domain (rest looked up from reference TRBV12-5 and TRBJ2-5): DARVTQTPRHKVTEMGQEVTMRCQPILGHNTVFWYRQTMMQGLELLAYFRNRAPLDDSGMPKDRFSAEMPDATLATLKIQPSEPRDSAVYFCASRRGGEETQYFGPGTRLLVL.

The chain recombines TRBV11-3 with TRBJ2-5; no clear D. The CDR3 spans 14 residues. V was trimmed by 1 base and J by 0 bases, leaving 6 bases between them. The germline V gene has CDR1 SGHNT and CDR2 YENEEA. Written as DNA, the CDR3 is TGTGCCAGCAGCTTAGGGAACAACCAAGAGACCCAGTACTTC. This codes for CASSLGNNQETQYF. Based on the CDR3 plus reference TRBV11-3 and TRBJ2-5, the full variable domain is EAGVVQSPRYKIIEKKQPVAFWCNPISGHNTLYWYLQNLGQGPELLIRYENEEAVDDSQLPKDRFSAERLKGVDSTLKIQPAELGDSAVYLCASSLGNNQETQYFGPGTRLLVL.

The chain recombines TRBV5-1 with TRBJ2-3; D is unclear. Trimming stripped 1 base from V and 1 base from J, with 10 bases between. The CDR3 runs to 15 residues. Per the germline V gene, CDR1 is SGHRS and CDR2 is YFSETQ. The CDR3 nucleotides are TGCGCCAGCAGCTTGACGATCGACCGCACAGATACGCAGTATTTT. Translation: CASSLTIDRTDTQYF.

This clone came up a few times. This sequence joins TRBV6-8 and TRBJ2-1; D is perhaps TRBD2 (5 bases). The CDR3 has 17 residues. In germline, CDR1 is MNHGY, CDR2 SAAAGT. Between the trimmed V and J ends, which lost 5 bases and 4 bases, there was a span of 21 bases. CDR3 DNA sequence: TGTGCCAGCAGTAATCGAGGGCAATTAAAACCTTACAATGAGCAGTTCTTC. Translated, it gives CASSNRGQLKPYNEQFF.

This rearrangement joins TRBV10-2 to TRBJ2-7, with D maybe TRBD1 (6 bases). Germline loops: CDR1 WSHSY, CDR2 SAAADI. V lost 6 bases and J lost 3, with 12 bases in between. The CDR3 has 13 residues. DNA for the CDR3: TGCGCCAGCAGGGCCGAGGGGGTCTACGAGCAGTACTTC. Translating it yields CASRAEGVYEQYF.

This chain links TRBV7-7 with TRBJ2-2; 8 positions match TRBD1. V shed 5 bases and J 6 bases; nucleotides not matched to a gene: 11. This CDR3 comprises 16 residues. CDR1 SSHAT and CDR2 FNYEAQ come from the germline V gene (reference sequence). The CDR3 spells CASSIRTGSAAGELFF. The CDR3 DNA reads TGTGCCAGCAGCATACGGACAGGGTCGGCGGCCGGGGAGCTGTTTTTT.

This chain joins TRBV23-1 and TRBJ1-5, with TRBD1 matching 7 bases. TRBV23-1 falls under the ORF class, with uncertain function. The CDR3 is made up of 17 amino acids. Losses at the gene ends were 7 bases for V and 1 base for J; bases not matched to a gene: 13. CDR3 residues: CASTSIEGTESNQPQHF. CDR3 DNA: TGCGCCAGCACCTCTATCGAGGGGACAGAGAGCAATCAGCCCCAGCATTTT.

This chain links TRBV19 with TRBJ2-4, with D perhaps TRBD2 (6 bases). The CDR3 contains 16 residues. CDR1 is LNHDA, CDR2 SQIVND, per germline (reference sequence). The V and J ends lost 1 base and 0 bases respectively, with 10 bases between them. DNA of the CDR3: TGTGCCAGTAGTATAGGGGGGGTAATAGCCAAAAACATTCAGTACTTC. Its protein is CASSIGGVIAKNIQYF.

V and J are TRBV11-3 and TRBJ1-4; possibly TRBD1 for D (5 bases). Germline V gene sequence: CDR1 SGHNT, CDR2 YENEEA. Between the trimmed V and J ends, which lost 5 bases and 2 bases, there was a span of 18 bases. The CDR3 sequence is 17 residues long. CDR3 bases: TGTGCCAGCAGCCGGGAGGCAGGGATCATCACTAATGAAAAACTGTTTTTT. This gives the protein CASSREAGIITNEKLFF. Combining the CDR3 with reference TRBV11-3 and TRBJ1-4 gives the whole variable domain EAGVVQSPRYKIIEKKQPVAFWCNPISGHNTLYWYLQNLGQGPELLIRYENEEAVDDSQLPKDRFSAERLKGVDSTLKIQPAELGDSAVYLCASSREAGIITNEKLFFGSGTQLSVL.

The CDR3 DNA follows: TGTGCCAGCAGTTACTCGAGGGGGCGGGGAACTGAAGCTTTCTTT. This sequence encodes CASSYSRGRGTEAFF. V gene TRBV6-8 combines with J gene TRBJ1-1; 7 bases match TRBD1. With V trimmed by 0 bases and J by 5 bases, 6 bases remained unmatched. CDR1 and CDR2 from the germline V gene are MNHGY and SAAAGT. CDR3 length: 15 residues.

This clone was seen only a few times. The genes are TRBV15 and TRBJ2-3; TRBD1 or TRBD2 may be the D gene (5 bases each). Germline CDR1 LNHNV, CDR2 YYDKDF (reference sequence). The CDR3 sequence is 16 residues long. V was pared by 1 base and J by 2 bases, with 13 bases between. The CDR3 region has the DNA TGTGCCACCAGCAGAGGCCGGGACCGAGACACAGATACGCAGTATTTT. Residues: CATSRGRDRDTDTQYF.

V gene TRBV6-8 combines with J gene TRBJ2-7; TRBD2 matches at 11 bases. The CDR3 is made up of 18 amino acids. J gave up 0 bases and V 3 bases, and 10 bases lay outside the gene matches. Germline V gene sequence: CDR1 MNHGY, CDR2 SAAAGT. CDR3 residues: CASSYGGTSGTSSYEQYF. The CDR3 bases are TGTGCCAGCAGTTATGGTGGGACTAGCGGAACTAGCTCCTACGAGCAGTACTTC.

This chain uses TRBV11-3 with TRBJ1-4; 9 bases are shared with TRBD1. This CDR3 has 15 amino acids. V was clipped by 5 bases and J by 8 bases; unmatched bases: 9. Looked up from germline, CDR1 is SGHNT and CDR2 is YENEEA. The CDR3 region is CASSASGTGWEKLFF. The CDR3 DNA follows: TGTGCCAGCAGCGCATCCGGGACAGGGTGGGAAAAACTGTTTTTT.

The chain links TRBV19 to TRBJ2-2; TRBD2 might be the D (5 bases). Trimming took 2 bases from V and 6 from J, leaving 22 bases between them. Germline-derived CDR1 and CDR2 are LNHDA and SQIVND (reference sequence). This CDR3 has 18 residues. The CDR3 nucleotides read TGTGCCAGTAGTATACAGGTGGGAGCGGCTAGAAGTGCCGGGGAGCTGTTTTTT. Translation: CASSIQVGAARSAGELFF.

This chain uses TRBV6-8 with TRBJ2-1, with TRBD1 identical over 9 bases. Germline CDR1 reads MNHGY; CDR2 reads SAAAGT. The CDR3 is 17 amino acids. The junction had 9 bases not matched to a gene; V was cut back by 2 bases and J by 4 bases. CDR3 sequence: CASSYESTGGRYNEQFF. CDR3 coding DNA: TGTGCCAGCAGTTACGAAAGTACAGGGGGCCGATACAATGAGCAGTTCTTC.

This chain links TRBV30 with TRBJ1-4, with no clear D. CDR3 length equals 15 residues. CDR1 is GTSNPN and CDR2 is SVGIG in the germline V gene (reference sequence). V was pared by 0 bases and J by 0 bases, with 8 bases between. Written as DNA, the CDR3 is TGTGCCTGGAGTGTCAGCCTCGCAACTAATGAAAAACTGTTTTTT. Translation gives CAWSVSLATNEKLFF.